Shown below are 28 T cell receptor beta chains from a single sample sequenced in a study of blood T cell repertoires in COVID-19 (dated by TCRdb to the early 2020s). The library was obtained by the immunoSEQ multiplex PCR assay. TCRdb took over this immuneACCESS table, retaining in-frame rearrangements with V and J assigned. Such tables are incomplete; in checked studies, under half of the missing clones stem from an unresolved V gene, and the remainder is unexplained. This sample holds approximately 240,000 clones; about 88% were observed only once. The ten largest clones take up 2.1% of the sample. The sequencing input was peripheral blood. The origin of the receptors is a middle-aged woman who had recovered from COVID-19.

The J gene is TRBJ1-6, the V gene TRBV14, with a possible D match to TRBD1 (5 bases). CDR1 is SGHDN, CDR2 FVKESK, per germline. V gave up 6 bases and J gave up 7 bases, with 13 bases separating them. This CDR3 is 14 amino acids long. CDR3: CASRRQTLNSPLHF. CDR3 DNA sequence: TGTGCCAGCAGACGACAGACTTTAAATTCACCCCTCCACTTT.

The chain links TRBV21-1 to TRBJ1-2; the table's D call, TRBD1, was not checked against the DNA. TRBV21-1 is flagged as a pseudogene. The CDR3 has 15 amino acids. The CDR3 DNA follows: TGTGCCAGCAGCGCCCTACAGGGGGCGGGGTATGGCTACACCTTC. Amino acid sequence: CASSALQGAGYGYTF.

The V and J genes are TRBV7-2 and TRBJ2-5; maybe TRBD1 (6 bases). The germline V gene has CDR1 SGHTA and CDR2 FQGNSA. V lost 4 bases to trimming and J lost 5 bases, with 17 bases between them. This CDR3 region has 15 residues. The chain's CDR3 is CASSSSGTQAETQYF. CDR3 bases: TGTGCCAGCAGCTCATCCGGGACACAGGCTGAGACCCAGTACTTC.

In the case of this clone: At the DNA level, this CDR3 is encoded by other sequences in the same sample as well. The chain links TRBV20-1 to TRBJ2-7, with unresolved D. The germline CDR1 and CDR2 sequences are DFQATT and SNEGSKA (reference sequence). The CDR3 runs 11 residues. Trimming removed 6 bases from V and 2 bases from J, with 8 bases in between. The CDR3 DNA sequence: TGCAGTGCCCCTCGGGCCTACGAGCAGTACTTC. Amino acid sequence: CSAPRAYEQYF.

V and J are TRBV7-9 and TRBJ2-4; D gene uncertain. Trimming removed 5 bases at V and 0 bases at J, with 8 bases between. CDR1 is SEHNR, CDR2 FQNEAQ, per germline (reference sequence). The CDR3 covers 14 residues. The CDR3: CASSLGGAKNIQYF. In DNA form, the CDR3 reads TGTGCCAGCAGCCTCGGCGGAGCCAAAAACATTCAGTACTTC.

The table lists this clone with a count of one. The rearrangement links TRBV5-1 to TRBJ2-1, with D maybe TRBD2 (6 bases). Trimming cost V 5 bases and J 5 bases, with 17 bases left between them. CDR3 length equals 15 residues. Germline V gene sequence: CDR1 SGHRS, CDR2 YFSETQ. CDR3 region: CASSPPVAVNNEQFF. CDR3 DNA: TGCGCCAGCAGTCCGCCGGTAGCGGTAAACAATGAGCAGTTCTTC.

This chain links TRBV5-6 with TRBJ2-3, with 11 bases that match TRBD2. Germline V gene sequence: CDR1 SGHDT, CDR2 YYEEEE. The J segment lost 4 bases and the V segment lost 0 bases, leaving 7 bases of the junction unmatched. CDR3 length: 17 residues. The CDR3 DNA follows: TGTGCCAGCAGCTTGGCTCCGGCTAGCGGGGGGCCAGATACGCAGTATTTT. It translates to CASSLAPASGGPDTQYF.

The V gene is TRBV6-5, the J gene TRBJ2-4; TRBD2 agrees at 13 bases. The CDR3 covers 15 residues. The germline V gene encodes CDR1 MNHEY and CDR2 SVGAGI. With V trimmed by 6 bases and J by 2 bases, 1 base remained unmatched. The chain's CDR3 is CASRGTSGTKNIQYF. The DNA for the CDR3 is TGTGCCAGCAGGGGGACTAGCGGGACCAAAAACATTCAGTACTTC.

The chain combines TRBV5-4 with TRBJ2-7; D might be TRBD2 (5 bases). This CDR3 is built from 15 residues. The V end was cut by 6 bases, the J end by 7 bases, with 23 bases between. Germline V lookup: CDR1 SGHNT, CDR2 YYREEE (reference sequence). Here the CDR3 DNA reads TGTGCCAGCACCCAAGGACGTAGCGCCTCCTCAGAGCAGTACTTC. Protein product: CASTQGRSASSEQYF.

This clone was counted only a few times. The chain carries TRBV27 and TRBJ2-7; 7 nucleotides line up with TRBD1. V lost 4 bases, J lost 7 bases, and 10 bases stayed unmatched. Germline V gives CDR1 MNHEY, CDR2 SMNVEV (reference sequence). The CDR3 is 14 amino acids. DNA for the CDR3: TGTGCCAGCAGTTCTGACAGGGTCTCGAGGGAGCAGTACTTC. Translated: CASSSDRVSREQYF.

In its sample, this clone was seen once. The chain links TRBV5-4 to TRBJ1-1; 8 positions match TRBD1. Germline CDR1 and CDR2: SGHNT and YYREEE (reference sequence). The trim removed 1 base at V and 4 bases at J, leaving 9 bases unmatched. The CDR3 runs 16 residues. The CDR3 DNA sequence: TGTGCCAGCAGCTTGAATCTCGGGACAGGCCCCACTGAAGCTTTCTTT. It is translated as CASSLNLGTGPTEAFF.

This chain links TRBV6-5 with TRBJ2-2; D unclear. The germline CDR1 and CDR2 sequences are MNHEY and SVGAGI. CDR3 length: 14 amino acids. The V end was cut by 0 bases, the J end by 3 bases, with 5 bases between. CDR3 sequence (DNA): TGTGCCAGCAGTTACTCGTTATACACCGGGGAGCTGTTTTTT. Its translation: CASSYSLYTGELFF.

This chain links TRBV30 with TRBJ1-6; possible D gene TRBD1, 6 bases. This CDR3 spans 13 amino acids. The germline V gene encodes CDR1 GTSNPN and CDR2 SVGIG (reference sequence). The germline V and J ends were trimmed by 8 bases and 8 bases, with 16 bases remaining between them. CDR3 in DNA: TGTGCCGCAAACCCGGGGGGGCATTCACCCCTCCACTTT. Protein sequence: CAANPGGHSPLHF.

The CDR3 DNA reads TGTGCCAGCAGCGTGAAGACTAGCGGAAACAATGAGCAGTTCTTC. Translating it yields CASSVKTSGNNEQFF. This chain connects TRBV11-3 to TRBJ2-1, with 9 bases matching TRBD2. Germline V gene lookup returns CDR1 SGHNT and CDR2 YENEEA. The CDR3 extends over 15 amino acids. V trimming: 5 bases; J trimming: 5 bases; junction bases outside the gene matches: 7.

V is TRBV18 and J is TRBJ1-1; D remains unclear. Germline lookup yields CDR1 KGHSH and CDR2 LQKENI. Between the trimmed V and J ends, which lost 0 bases and 4 bases, there was a span of 12 bases. The CDR3 totals 15 residues. The CDR3: CASSPPTGESTEAFF. DNA for the CDR3: TGTGCCAGCTCACCACCGACCGGGGAAAGCACTGAAGCTTTCTTT.

The rearrangement joins TRBV2 to TRBJ2-6; D is perhaps TRBD1 (6 bases). The CDR3 loop spans 15 amino acids. Per the germline V gene, CDR1 is SNHLY and CDR2 is FYNNEI. Trimming shortened V by 5 bases and J by 2 bases, and 10 bases separated the two germline ends. The CDR3 bases are TGTGCCAGCAGTCAGGGGAGTGCTGGGGCCAACGTCCTGACTTTC. Its protein is CASSQGSAGANVLTF.

V and J are TRBV6-5 and TRBJ2-1; 10 bases match TRBD2. The J segment lost 7 bases and the V segment lost 6 bases, leaving 3 bases of the junction unmatched. CDR1 and CDR2 (germline): MNHEY, SVGAGI. The CDR3 sequence is 13 residues long. The DNA of the CDR3 is TGTGCCAGCAGGGGACTAGCGCGAAATGAGCAGTTCTTC. This encodes CASRGLARNEQFF.

In this sample, this clone turned up a few times. The junction departs from germline at one end; a sequencing error may be responsible. The genes are TRBV7-3 and TRBJ1-1; TRBD1 agrees at 9 bases. The CDR3 spans 13 residues. Germline CDR1 SGHTA, CDR2 FQGTGA. The CDR3 protein is CASSLNIQGAKHF. The CDR3 DNA sequence: TGTGCCAGCAGCTTAAATATACAGGGGGCGAAACATTTT.

In this sample, this clone turned up a few times. The rearrangement links TRBV6-6 to TRBJ2-1; 10 bases match TRBD2. Germline CDR1 and CDR2: MNHNY and SVGAGI (reference sequence). The CDR3 totals 16 residues. Trimming removed 2 bases from V and 2 bases from J; junction bases left unmatched: 3. Here the CDR3 DNA reads TGTGCCAGCAGTTACCACAGCGGGAGGGCCTACAATGAGCAGTTCTTC. This translates into CASSYHSGRAYNEQFF.

The chain uses TRBV19 and TRBJ2-3; 7 bases are a match to TRBD1. The CDR3 has 15 residues. CDR1 and CDR2 (germline): LNHDA, SQIVND (reference sequence). After removal of 1 base from V and 1 base from J, the junction contained 2 bases not matched to a gene. The DNA of the CDR3 is TGTGCCAGTAGTATAGGGGGACAGCGCACAGATACGCAGTATTTT. Translating it yields CASSIGGQRTDTQYF.

The rearrangement links TRBV3-1 (or the pseudogene TRBV3-2) to TRBJ2-2; 9 bases agree with TRBD2. This CDR3 region has 16 residues. Germline values: CDR1 LGHDT, CDR2 YNNKEL (reference sequence). The J segment lost 5 bases and the V segment lost 5 bases, leaving 9 bases of the junction unmatched. The CDR3 DNA reads TGTGCCAGCAGCAATAGCGGGGGATGGGCAACCGGGGAGCTGTTTTTT. This translates into CASSNSGGWATGELFF.

This chain uses TRBV19 with TRBJ1-5; D not resolved. Germline CDR1 reads LNHDA; CDR2 reads SQIVND (reference sequence). The CDR3 runs 17 residues. V lost 0 bases and J lost 4, with 16 bases in between. CDR3 region: CASSIDMVAGKNQPQHF. Here the CDR3 DNA reads TGTGCCAGTAGTATAGATATGGTGGCGGGGAAGAATCAGCCCCAGCATTTT. The entire variable domain, with the rest obtained from reference TRBV19 and TRBJ1-5, is as follows: DGGITQSPKYLFRKEGQNVTLSCEQNLNHDAMYWYRQDPGQGLRLIYYSQIVNDFQKGDIAEGYSVSREKKESFPLTVTSAQKNPTAFYLCASSIDMVAGKNQPQHFGDGTRLSIL.

This chain connects TRBV18 to TRBJ2-2; TRBD1 matches 7 bases. The trim removed 6 bases at V and 2 bases at J, leaving 12 bases unmatched. CDR1 KGHSH and CDR2 LQKENI come from the germline V gene. This CDR3 comprises 17 residues. The CDR3 nucleotides are TGTGCCAGCTCCCGATTAGGGACAGCTTCCAACACCGGGGAGCTGTTTTTT. It specifies CASSRLGTASNTGELFF.

V and J are TRBV5-5 and TRBJ2-2; D unclear. CDR1 is SGHKS and CDR2 is YYEKEE in the germline V gene (reference sequence). There are 15 residues in the CDR3. The ends were cut back, 4 bases at V and 5 bases at J, with 15 bases in the middle. The CDR3: CASSLVILRTGELFF. CDR3 coding DNA: TGTGCCAGCAGCCTCGTCATCCTGAGGACCGGGGAGCTGTTTTTT.

The V gene is TRBV4-3, the J gene TRBJ1-2; tentatively, D is TRBD1 (5 bases). Germline-derived CDR1 and CDR2 are LGHNA and YSLEER. V dropped 4 bases and J dropped 5 bases, with 11 bases sitting between them. The CDR3 is 13 residues long. The CDR3 DNA reads TGCGCCAGCAGCCCGGGGGAGGGGTATGGCTACACCTTC. Translated: CASSPGEGYGYTF.

This clone appeared a single time. V gene TRBV2 combines with J gene TRBJ1-1, with a tentative D call TRBD1 (6 bases). Germline assignment: CDR1 SNHLY and CDR2 FYNNEI. Trimming stripped 6 bases from V and 6 bases from J, with 29 bases between. This CDR3 contains 18 residues. Here the CDR3 DNA reads TGTGCCAGCAGGCCTAGCACTGACAGGACGCGGACGGGCGCTGAAGCTTTCTTT. As protein: CASRPSTDRTRTGAEAFF.

The V call is TRBV7-3, the J call TRBJ2-5; TRBD1 matches at 8 bases. Germline-derived CDR1 and CDR2 are SGHTA and FQGTGA. The V and J ends lost 5 bases and 6 bases, in that order; junction bases with no gene match: 8. CDR3 length equals 14 residues. The CDR3 loop reads CASSQTGGGQTQYF. The CDR3 region has the DNA TGTGCCAGCAGCCAAACAGGGGGAGGTCAGACCCAGTACTTC.

The V and J genes are TRBV3-1 (or the pseudogene TRBV3-2) and TRBJ1-4, with 7 bases that match TRBD1. With V trimmed by 4 bases and J by 7 bases, 6 bases remained unmatched. The CDR3 totals 14 residues. Germline assignment: CDR1 LGHDT and CDR2 YNNKEL (reference sequence). The CDR3 DNA is TGTGCCAGCAGCCGAGGGGGCTCTGGTGAAAAACTGTTTTTT. Protein: CASSRGGSGEKLFF.